A single sample gave rise to the 8 T cell receptor beta chains below, sequenced in a study of blood T cell repertoires in COVID-19. Method: immunoSEQ multiplex PCR; TCRdb's copy keeps in-frame clones and lacks some. The sample has 200,000 to 300,000 clones; around 84% are singletons. The sequencing sample was made of peripheral blood. All receptors come from a woman aged 35 to 49 who had recovered from COVID-19.

The chain is built from TRBV5-1 and TRBJ2-6, with unresolved D. CDR3 length equals 15 residues. V was cut by 3 bases and J by 0 bases, with 7 bases left in between. Per the germline V gene, CDR1 is SGHRS and CDR2 is YFSETQ. The CDR3 sequence: CASSYQDSGANVLTF. The CDR3 nucleotides are TGCGCCAGCAGCTATCAGGACTCTGGGGCCAACGTCCTGACTTTC. The variable domain in full, completed from reference TRBV5-1 and TRBJ2-6, reads KAGVTQTPRYLIKTRGQQVTLSCSPISGHRSVSWYQQTPGQGLQFLFEYFSETQRNKGNFPGRFSGRQFSNSRSEMNVSTLELGDSALYLCASSYQDSGANVLTFGAGSRLTVL.

The V gene is TRBV4-2, the J gene TRBJ2-1; 11 positions match TRBD2. V lost 4 bases and J lost 3; bases outside the gene matches: 5. CDR1 is LGHNA, CDR2 YNFKEQ, per germline. The CDR3 is made up of 16 amino acids. The CDR3 coding sequence is TGTGCCAGCAGCCCTGTGGGACTAGCGGACTACAATGAGCAGTTCTTC. It codes for CASSPVGLADYNEQFF.

The rearrangement uses TRBV10-3 and TRBJ2-2; maybe TRBD1 (5 bases). Trimming stripped 3 bases from V and 7 bases from J, with 18 bases between. CDR1 is ENHRY, CDR2 SYGVKD, per germline. The CDR3 runs to 16 residues. The CDR3 DNA is TGTGCCATCAGTGAACAGGCCCCCGCTGTAAGCGGGGAGCTGTTTTTT. Protein: CAISEQAPAVSGELFF.

The chain combines TRBV5-1 with TRBJ2-3, with TRBD2 matching over 7 bases. The germline V gene has CDR1 SGHRS and CDR2 YFSETQ. CDR3 length: 16 residues. V shed 0 bases, J shed 0 bases, and the junction held 4 bases outside the gene matches. CDR3 amino acids: CASSLGGGPSTDTQYF. DNA of the CDR3: TGCGCCAGCAGCTTGGGCGGGGGACCTAGCACAGATACGCAGTATTTT. Combining the CDR3 with reference TRBV5-1 and TRBJ2-3 gives the whole variable domain KAGVTQTPRYLIKTRGQQVTLSCSPISGHRSVSWYQQTPGQGLQFLFEYFSETQRNKGNFPGRFSGRQFSNSRSEMNVSTLELGDSALYLCASSLGGGPSTDTQYFGPGTRLTVL.

The CDR3 loop is CASRDYRGPSGELFF. The DNA for the CDR3 is TGTGCCAGCAGGGACTACAGGGGCCCCAGCGGGGAGCTGTTTTTT. The chain carries TRBV28 and TRBJ2-2, with a possible D match to TRBD1 (7 bases). Germline V CDR1 and CDR2: MDHEN, SYDVKM. With 6 bases removed from V and 7 bases from J, the gap between germline ends came to 18 bases. CDR3 size: 15 residues.

This clone appeared a few times. V is TRBV28 and J is TRBJ1-5, with 8 bases fitting TRBD1. The CDR3 length is 14 residues. V lost 7 bases to trimming and J lost 10 bases; unmatched junction nucleotides: 12. The germline V gene encodes CDR1 MDHEN and CDR2 SYDVKM. CDR3 nucleotide sequence: TGTGCCAGCACCCCGAACAGGGGGTTTAATCCCCAGCATTTT. Protein: CASTPNRGFNPQHF.

This clone was detected only a few times. J is TRBJ2-3 and V is TRBV4-1, with 8 bases fitting TRBD2. Germline CDR1 MGHRA, CDR2 YSYEKL. V shed 2 bases and J 0 bases; nucleotides not matched to a gene: 7. This CDR3 region has 17 residues. CDR3 residues: CASSQWGTSGSTDTQYF. CDR3 bases: TGCGCCAGCAGCCAATGGGGTACTAGCGGAAGCACAGATACGCAGTATTTT.

The V and J genes are TRBV9 and TRBJ1-1; a weak D match, TRBD1 (6 bases). Trimming removed 3 bases at V and 1 base at J, with 16 bases between. Looked up from germline, CDR1 is SGDLS and CDR2 is YYNGEE. The CDR3 sequence is 16 residues long. CDR3 in amino acids: CASSASVTGPNTEAFF. The CDR3, as DNA: TGTGCCAGCAGCGCGAGTGTGACAGGCCCGAACACTGAAGCTTTCTTT.